These 27 T cell receptor beta chains were sequenced from one sample in a study of blood T cells in healthy people across ages. Alongside a J-beta primer mix, a sample-barcoded 5' primer served in a second PCR lasting about 6 to 12 cycles. Via MiXCR, TCRdb re-called the 5' RACE reads, giving one row per CDR3 protein. The data hold over a million distinct CDR3 sequences, with roughly 43% observed a single time. Sequenced: blood. The receptors originated from a woman under 30 in good health.

This clonotype was seen a handful of times. This chain uses TRBV12-3 or TRBV12-4 with TRBJ1-6; no firm D call. The CDR3 is 14 residues long. Trimming took off 3 bases at V and 9 bases at J, with 12 bases between the two ends. The CDR3 region is CASSLAGYGSPLHF. CDR3 sequence (DNA): TGTGCCAGCAGTTTGGCTGGGTATGGTTCACCCCTCCACTTT.

The chain recombines TRBV4-2 with TRBJ2-3, with 13 bases matching TRBD2. Germline V gene lookup returns CDR1 LGHNA and CDR2 YNFKEQ. After removal of 0 bases from V and 4 bases from J, the junction contained 7 bases not matched to a gene. The CDR3 has 18 residues. CDR3: CASSQDELAGGWADTQYF. Written as DNA, the CDR3 is TGTGCCAGCAGCCAAGATGAACTAGCGGGAGGGTGGGCAGATACGCAGTATTTT.

The chain has TRBV14 and TRBJ2-1, with TRBD2 matching 10 bases. V lost 5 bases, J lost 6 bases, and 7 bases stayed unmatched. The length of the CDR3 is 15 residues. CDR1 and CDR2 (germline): SGHDN, FVKESK. The chain's CDR3 is CASSFLAGVSNEQFF. The CDR3 bases are TGTGCCAGCAGCTTCCTAGCGGGAGTCTCCAATGAGCAGTTCTTC.

The chain is built from TRBV20-1 and TRBJ2-5, with D uncertain. The DNA end favors TRBJ2-7, so the J call may be wrong. The CDR3 consists of 13 residues. Germline-derived CDR1 and CDR2 are DFQATT and SNEGSKA (reference sequence). Here the CDR3 DNA reads TGCAGTGCTACTCTGGCCCTGGCTCACGAGCAGTACTTC. This translates into CSATLALAHEQYF.

This clonotype has only a few counts. The V gene is TRBV10-2, the J gene TRBJ2-1; 8 positions match TRBD1. Germline CDR1 reads WSHSY; CDR2 reads SAAADI. V gave up 3 bases and J gave up 6 bases; unmatched junction bases: 7. The CDR3 loop spans 15 amino acids. CDR3 sequence reads: CASSEGQGRTNEQFF. CDR3 in DNA: TGCGCCAGCAGTGAAGGACAGGGAAGGACCAATGAGCAGTTCTTC.

The gene calls are TRBV20-1 and TRBJ2-4; 12 nucleotides agree with TRBD2. The junction had 20 bases not matched to a gene; V was cut back by 6 bases and J by 8 bases. This CDR3 contains 18 residues. Looked up from germline, CDR1 is DFQATT and CDR2 is SNEGSKA (reference sequence). This CDR3 reads CSAATRGLTSGSLDIQYF. CDR3 sequence (DNA): TGCAGTGCCGCGACCCGGGGACTGACTAGCGGGAGTCTAGACATTCAGTACTTC.

This chain uses TRBV6-2 or TRBV6-3 with TRBJ1-5; D uncertain. This CDR3 is 15 amino acids long. Germline assignment: CDR1 MNHEY and CDR2 SVGEGT. The V gene lost 6 bases and the J gene lost 1 base, with 13 bases spanning the gap. Written as DNA, the CDR3 is TGTGCCAGCAGCAATACGATCCGGAGCAATCAGCCCCAGCATTTT. Amino acids: CASSNTIRSNQPQHF.

The chain has TRBV7-3 and TRBJ2-1, with 8 bases that match TRBD1. Germline CDR1 is SGHTA and CDR2 is FQGTGA. The CDR3 runs 16 residues. Trimming removed 5 bases from V and 2 bases from J; junction bases left unmatched: 8. The CDR3: CASSPLDRVPYNEQFF. The DNA for the CDR3 is TGTGCCAGCAGCCCCCTGGACAGGGTACCCTACAATGAGCAGTTCTTC.

Regarding this clonotype: Germline and junction disagree at one end, which may indicate a read error. The V gene is TRBV3-1, the J gene TRBJ2-3, with TRBD2 matching over 10 bases. Germline values: CDR1 LGHDT, CDR2 YNNKEL (reference sequence). The CDR3 extends over 16 amino acids. The CDR3 here is CASSPLTAGGPDTKYF. CDR3 coding DNA: TGTGCCAGCAGCCCCTTGACAGCGGGGGGGCCTGATACGAAGTATTTT.

This clonotype was seen a handful of times. The CDR3 loop reads CASSQEHLTTNEQFF. The DNA for the CDR3 is TGCGCCAGCAGCCAAGAGCACCTGACTACCAATGAGCAGTTCTTC. The genes are TRBV4-1 and TRBJ2-1, with D possibly being TRBD2 (5 bases). Germline V lookup: CDR1 MGHRA, CDR2 YSYEKL. Trimming left V 0 bases short and J 6 bases short, with 12 bases between. The CDR3 extends over 15 amino acids.

The rearrangement links TRBV12-3 or TRBV12-4 to TRBJ2-1, with D tentatively TRBD1 (6 bases). This CDR3 has 13 residues. Trimming pared 6 bases from V and 5 bases from J, leaving 11 bases between. This CDR3 reads CASSRRQDNEQFF. Here the CDR3 DNA reads TGTGCCAGCAGCCGTCGACAGGACAATGAGCAGTTCTTC.

This chain links TRBV12-3 or TRBV12-4 with TRBJ2-3, with D hard to call. Trimming left V 5 bases short and J 2 bases short, with 11 bases between. The CDR3 spans 14 residues. For the CDR3, the DNA is TGTGCCAGCAGTGTCCCCACGATCACAGATACGCAGTATTTT. Amino acid sequence: CASSVPTITDTQYF.

This clonotype was seen a handful of times. The CDR3 spells CASSQDPGPTGGYTF. The CDR3 nucleotides read TGCGCCAGCAGCCAAGATCCCGGCCCGACGGGCGGCTACACCTTC. This chain links TRBV4-1 with TRBJ1-2; D gene ambiguous. The germline gives CDR1 MGHRA, CDR2 YSYEKL. CDR3 size: 15 residues. The germline V and J ends were trimmed by 0 bases and 8 bases, with 16 bases remaining between them.

The gene calls are TRBV29-1 and TRBJ2-1, with TRBD1 identical over 8 bases. The closer fit of TRBJ2-7 to the DNA end suggests the J call may be wrong. Germline CDR1 is SQVTM and CDR2 is ANQGSEA. This CDR3 is built from 12 residues. The CDR3 loop is CSVWDRTYEQYF. The CDR3 DNA sequence: TGCAGCGTTTGGGACAGGACCTACGAGCAGTACTTC.

This clonotype has more than one count but fewer than ten. V is TRBV18 and J is TRBJ1-1; D unclear. Germline lookup yields CDR1 KGHSH and CDR2 LQKENI. This CDR3 region has 12 residues. The V end lost 0 bases, the J end lost 7 bases, and 6 bases lay between the germline ends. CDR3 sequence: CASSPPGNEAFF. The CDR3 DNA reads TGTGCCAGCTCACCACCGGGGAATGAAGCTTTCTTT.

The chain is built from TRBV12-3 or TRBV12-4 and TRBJ1-1; 7 bases align to TRBD1. This CDR3 has 11 residues. V shed 10 bases and J 8 bases; nucleotides not matched to a gene: 7. The CDR3 nucleotides read TGTGCCACCGGGACAGTAGTAGAAGCTTTCTTT. Translation gives CATGTVVEAFF.

The chain employs TRBV5-1 and TRBJ2-1; 14 bases are shared with TRBD2. The CDR3 is made up of 15 amino acids. V was clipped by 4 bases and J by 10 bases; unmatched bases: 7. Germline CDR1 and CDR2: SGHRS and YFSETQ. The CDR3 loop is CASSPGLAGAGEQFF. The CDR3, as DNA: TGCGCCAGCAGCCCGGGACTAGCGGGAGCAGGGGAGCAGTTCTTC.

V and J are TRBV20-1 and TRBJ2-7; no clear D gene. Trimming took 8 bases from V and 1 from J, leaving 9 bases between them. The CDR3 loop spans 11 amino acids. Germline assignment: CDR1 DFQATT and CDR2 SNEGSKA (reference sequence). The CDR3 sequence is CSLQGSYEQYF. CDR3 sequence (DNA): TGCAGTCTTCAAGGTTCCTACGAGCAGTACTTC.

This sequence joins TRBV5-1 and TRBJ1-2; no firm D call. The length of the CDR3 is 16 residues. Germline CDR1 is SGHRS and CDR2 is YFSETQ. Deletions cut 5 bases from V and 1 base from J, with 18 bases between. CDR3 sequence (DNA): TGCGCCAGCAGTACCGGACCGCGGGAACTTAACTATGGCTACACCTTC. Translated: CASSTGPRELNYGYTF.

This clonotype was counted between two and nine times. The V gene is TRBV7-8, the J gene TRBJ2-5; either TRBD1 or TRBD2 may fit D (5 bases each). Trimming pared 6 bases from V and 0 bases from J, leaving 26 bases between. This CDR3 has 19 amino acids. CDR1 is SGHVS and CDR2 is FQNEAQ in the germline V gene. The DNA of the CDR3 is TGTGCCAGCAGTATCAAAGACGGGACCAAAAGCCCCTACCAAGAGACCCAGTACTTC. Its translation: CASSIKDGTKSPYQETQYF.

The chain has TRBV6-5 and TRBJ2-3; the match to TRBD2 covers 7 bases. Germline CDR1 and CDR2: MNHEY and SVGAGI. There are 15 residues in the CDR3. V dropped 0 bases and J dropped 8; count of bases not matched to a gene: 8. The CDR3 nucleotides read TGTGCCAGCAGTTACTCAAATCGACTAGCCGCTACGCAGTATTTT. It is translated as CASSYSNRLAATQYF.

This clonotype was detected a few times. The V call is TRBV28, the J call TRBJ2-3, with 9 nucleotides matching TRBD2. With V trimmed by 4 bases and J by 4 bases, 15 bases remained unmatched. The CDR3 has 18 residues. Germline CDR1 MDHEN, CDR2 SYDVKM. In DNA form, the CDR3 reads TGTGCCAGCAGTTCCCCATCCGAGGTAGCGGGAGTCTCAGATACGCAGTATTTT. Its protein product is CASSSPSEVAGVSDTQYF.

The chain combines TRBV4-3 with TRBJ1-6; the match to TRBD1 covers 10 bases. The junction had 10 bases not matched to a gene; V was cut back by 4 bases and J by 7 bases. CDR1 is LGHNA, CDR2 YSLEER, per germline. The CDR3 loop spans 17 amino acids. CDR3 residues: CASSRERDRGWNSPLHF. The CDR3 region has the DNA TGCGCCAGCAGCCGGGAAAGGGACAGGGGTTGGAATTCACCCCTCCACTTT.

The V call is TRBV29-1, the J call TRBJ2-1; D unresolved. Looked up from germline, CDR1 is SQVTM and CDR2 is ANQGSEA. CDR3 size: 11 residues. Trimming removed 2 bases at V and 4 bases at J, with 3 bases between. CDR3 sequence reads: CSVEYYNEQFF. The CDR3 DNA is TGCAGCGTTGAATATTACAATGAGCAGTTCTTC.

This clonotype was seen a handful of times. The chain uses TRBV27 and TRBJ1-5; D gene uncertain. Germline V gene sequence: CDR1 MNHEY, CDR2 SMNVEV (reference sequence). The V end was cut by 8 bases, the J end by 4 bases, with 9 bases between. The CDR3 runs 12 residues. CDR3 amino acids: CASGLGNQPQHF. As DNA, the CDR3 is TGTGCCAGCGGCCTGGGTAATCAGCCCCAGCATTTT.

This sequence joins TRBV11-3 and TRBJ2-3; D remains ambiguous. Germline V gene data show CDR1 as SGHNT and CDR2 as YENEEA. The CDR3 length is 15 residues. V was trimmed by 1 base and J by 5 bases, leaving 13 bases between them. The CDR3 DNA reads TGTGCCAGCAGCTTAGGTATCGCGGAAGGAGATACGCAGTATTTT. Protein: CASSLGIAEGDTQYF. The full variable domain, completed using reference TRBV11-3 and TRBJ2-3, is EAGVVQSPRYKIIEKKQPVAFWCNPISGHNTLYWYLQNLGQGPELLIRYENEEAVDDSQLPKDRFSAERLKGVDSTLKIQPAELGDSAVYLCASSLGIAEGDTQYFGPGTRLTVL.

The chain carries TRBV4-2 and TRBJ1-4, with D maybe TRBD1 (6 bases). The CDR3 length is 15 residues. Between the trimmed V and J ends, which lost 5 bases and 10 bases, there was a span of 20 bases. In germline, CDR1 is LGHNA, CDR2 YNFKEQ. CDR3 amino acids: CASSDEGGARGKLFF. As DNA, the CDR3 is TGTGCCAGCAGCGACGAAGGGGGGGCGAGAGGAAAACTGTTTTTT.